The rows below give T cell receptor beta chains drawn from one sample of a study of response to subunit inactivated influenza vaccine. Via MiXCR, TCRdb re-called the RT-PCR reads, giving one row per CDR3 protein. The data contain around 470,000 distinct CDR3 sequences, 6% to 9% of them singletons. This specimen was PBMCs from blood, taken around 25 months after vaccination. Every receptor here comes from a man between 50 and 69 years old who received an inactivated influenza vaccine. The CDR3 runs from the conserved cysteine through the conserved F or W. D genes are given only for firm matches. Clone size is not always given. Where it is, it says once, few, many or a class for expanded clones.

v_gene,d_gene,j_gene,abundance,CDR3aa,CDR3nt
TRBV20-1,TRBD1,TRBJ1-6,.,CSALDRGYSPLHF,TGCAGTGCTCTGGACAGGGGTTATTCACCCCTCCACTTT
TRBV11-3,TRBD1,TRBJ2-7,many,CASSSPGQVQGASYEQYF,TGTGCCAGCAGCAGTCCGGGACAGGTACAAGGGGCCTCCTACGAGCAGTACTTC
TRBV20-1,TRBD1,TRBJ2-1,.,CSATTIQGWSYNEQFF,TGCAGTGCTACCACCATACAGGGGTGGTCCTACAATGAGCAGTTCTTC
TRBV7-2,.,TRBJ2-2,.,CASSSAKAGELFF,TGTGCCAGCAGCTCTGCTAAGGCCGGGGAGCTGTTTTTT
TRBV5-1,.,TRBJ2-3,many,CASSLVAPRHTDTQYF,TGCGCCAGCAGCTTGGTGGCTCCGCGACACACAGATACGCAGTATTTT
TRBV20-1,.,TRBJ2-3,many,CSASSEGWTDTQYF,TGCAGTGCTAGCTCGGAAGGCTGGACAGATACGCAGTATTTT
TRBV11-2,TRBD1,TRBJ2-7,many,CASTIGQGSYEQYF,TGTGCCAGCACCATTGGACAGGGCTCCTACGAGCAGTACTTC
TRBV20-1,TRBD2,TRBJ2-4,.,CSAPAAGGSDKNIQYF,TGCAGTGCTCCCGCGGCGGGGGGGTCTGACAAAAACATTCAGTACTTC
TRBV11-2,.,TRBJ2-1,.,CASSPDQSSYNEQFF,TGTGCCAGCAGCCCGGACCAGAGCTCCTACAATGAGCAGTTCTTC
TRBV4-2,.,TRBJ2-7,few,CASSQGSLLAEQYF,TGTGCCAGCAGCCAAGGGTCCCTCCTAGCGGAGCAGTACTTC
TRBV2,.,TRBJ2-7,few,CASKVGLYYEQYF,TGTGCCAGCAAGGTTGGACTCTACTACGAGCAGTACTTC
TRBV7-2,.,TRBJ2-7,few,CASSRNPGYEQYF,TGTGCCAGCAGCAGAAATCCCGGGTACGAGCAGTACTTC
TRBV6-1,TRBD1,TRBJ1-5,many,CASSEWDSSNQPQHF,TGTGCCAGCAGTGAATGGGACAGTAGCAATCAGCCCCAGCATTTT
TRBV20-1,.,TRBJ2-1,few,CSAPLGGGSYNEQFF,TGCAGTGCTCCGTTGGGAGGTGGCTCCTACAATGAGCAGTTCTTC
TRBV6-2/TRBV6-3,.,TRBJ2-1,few,CASSFRGAAGLQFF,TGTGCCAGCAGTTTCCGGGGGGCCGCAGGTTTACAGTTCTTC
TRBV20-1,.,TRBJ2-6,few,CSARVSGANVLTF,TGCAGTGCTAGGGTCTCTGGGGCCAACGTCCTGACTTTC